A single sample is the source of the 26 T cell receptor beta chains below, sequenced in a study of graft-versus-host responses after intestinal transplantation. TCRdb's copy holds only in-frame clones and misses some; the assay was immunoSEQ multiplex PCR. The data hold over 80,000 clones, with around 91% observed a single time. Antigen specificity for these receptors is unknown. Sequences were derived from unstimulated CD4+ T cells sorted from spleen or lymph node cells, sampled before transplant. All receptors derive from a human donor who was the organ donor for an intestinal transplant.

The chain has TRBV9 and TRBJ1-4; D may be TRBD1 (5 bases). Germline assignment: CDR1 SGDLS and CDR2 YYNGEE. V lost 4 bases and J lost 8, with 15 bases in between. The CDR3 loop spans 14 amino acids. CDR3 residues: CASSPRSGGEKLFF. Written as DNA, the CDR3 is TGTGCCAGCAGCCCGCGGAGCGGGGGGGAAAAACTGTTTTTT.

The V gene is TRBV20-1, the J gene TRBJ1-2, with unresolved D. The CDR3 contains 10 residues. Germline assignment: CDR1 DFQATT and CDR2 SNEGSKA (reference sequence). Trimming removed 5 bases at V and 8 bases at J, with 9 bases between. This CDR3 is CSAPYKGYTF. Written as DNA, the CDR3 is TGCAGTGCTCCATACAAGGGCTACACCTTC.

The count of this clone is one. CDR3 coding DNA: TGTGCCAGCATTGCTAGCTCCTATAATTCACCCCTCCACTTT. Its protein is CASIASSYNSPLHF. J is TRBJ1-6 and V is TRBV7-9; no clear D gene. V was shortened by 7 bases and J by 0 bases, with 7 bases between the two germline ends. The germline V gene has CDR1 SEHNR and CDR2 FQNEAQ (reference sequence). CDR3 length: 14 amino acids. The full variable domain, completed using reference TRBV7-9 and TRBJ1-6, is DTGVSQNPRHKITKRGQNVTFRCDPISEHNRLYWYRQTLGQGPEFLTYFQNEAQLEKSRLLSDRFSAERPKGSFSTLEIQRTEQGDSAMYLCASIASSYNSPLHFGNGTRLTVT.

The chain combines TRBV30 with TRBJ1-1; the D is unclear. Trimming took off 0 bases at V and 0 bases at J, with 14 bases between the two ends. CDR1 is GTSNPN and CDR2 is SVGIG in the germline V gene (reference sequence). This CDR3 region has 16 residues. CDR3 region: CAWSVPPLRVNTEAFF. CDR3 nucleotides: TGTGCCTGGAGTGTACCCCCCCTGCGAGTGAACACTGAAGCTTTCTTT. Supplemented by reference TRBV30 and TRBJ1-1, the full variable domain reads SQTIHQWPATLVQPVGSPLSLECTVEGTSNPNLYWYRQAAGRGLQLLFYSVGIGQISSEVPQNLSASRPQDRQFILSSKKLLLSDSGFYLCAWSVPPLRVNTEAFFGQGTRLTVV.

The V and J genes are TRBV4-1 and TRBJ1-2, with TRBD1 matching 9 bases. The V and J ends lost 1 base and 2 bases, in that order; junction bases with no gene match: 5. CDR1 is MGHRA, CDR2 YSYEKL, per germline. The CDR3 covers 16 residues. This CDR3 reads CASSQGPGTGNYGYTF. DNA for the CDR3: TGCGCCAGCAGCCAAGGTCCCGGGACAGGGAACTATGGCTACACCTTC.

CDR3 sequence: CASSHGETGGGYNSPLHF. The CDR3 DNA reads TGTGCCAGCAGCCATGGGGAGACAGGGGGAGGATATAATTCACCCCTCCACTTT. This chain joins TRBV4-2 and TRBJ1-6; 9 bases map to TRBD1. V was clipped by 3 bases and J by 4 bases; unmatched bases: 10. Germline values: CDR1 LGHNA, CDR2 YNFKEQ. CDR3 length: 18 amino acids.

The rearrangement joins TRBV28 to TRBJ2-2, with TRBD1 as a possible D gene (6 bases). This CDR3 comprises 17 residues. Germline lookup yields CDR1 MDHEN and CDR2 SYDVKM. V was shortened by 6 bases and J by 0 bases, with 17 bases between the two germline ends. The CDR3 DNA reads TGTGCCAGCAGCGACTACTCCGGGACACCGAACACCGGGGAGCTGTTTTTT. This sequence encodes CASSDYSGTPNTGELFF.

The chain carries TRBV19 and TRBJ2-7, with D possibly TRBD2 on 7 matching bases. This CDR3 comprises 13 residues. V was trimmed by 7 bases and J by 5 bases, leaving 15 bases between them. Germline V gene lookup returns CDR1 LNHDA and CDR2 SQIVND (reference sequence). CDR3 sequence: CASKVRGADEQYF. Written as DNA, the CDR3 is TGTGCCAGTAAGGTACGGGGGGCGGACGAGCAGTACTTC.

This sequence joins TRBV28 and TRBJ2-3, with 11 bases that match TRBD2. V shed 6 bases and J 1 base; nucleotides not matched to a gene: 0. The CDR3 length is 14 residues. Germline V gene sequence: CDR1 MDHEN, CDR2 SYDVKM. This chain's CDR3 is CASRLAGGTDTQYF. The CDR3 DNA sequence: TGTGCCAGCAGACTAGCGGGGGGCACAGATACGCAGTATTTT.

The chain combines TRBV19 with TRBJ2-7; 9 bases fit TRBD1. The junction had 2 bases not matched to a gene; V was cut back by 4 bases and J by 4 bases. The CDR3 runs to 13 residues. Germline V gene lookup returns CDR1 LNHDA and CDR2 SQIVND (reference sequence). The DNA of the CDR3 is TGTGCCAGTAGTAACAGGGGGCTGTACGAGCAGTACTTC. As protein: CASSNRGLYEQYF. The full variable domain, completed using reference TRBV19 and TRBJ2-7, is DGGITQSPKYLFRKEGQNVTLSCEQNLNHDAMYWYRQDPGQGLRLIYYSQIVNDFQKGDIAEGYSVSREKKESFPLTVTSAQKNPTAFYLCASSNRGLYEQYFGPGTRLTVT.

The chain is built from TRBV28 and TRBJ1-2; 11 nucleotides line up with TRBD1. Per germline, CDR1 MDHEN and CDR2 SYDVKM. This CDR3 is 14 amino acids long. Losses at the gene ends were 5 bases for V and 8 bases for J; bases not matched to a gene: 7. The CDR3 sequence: CASSRTRTGGGYTF. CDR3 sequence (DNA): TGTGCCAGCAGTCGCACTAGGACAGGGGGCGGCTACACCTTC.

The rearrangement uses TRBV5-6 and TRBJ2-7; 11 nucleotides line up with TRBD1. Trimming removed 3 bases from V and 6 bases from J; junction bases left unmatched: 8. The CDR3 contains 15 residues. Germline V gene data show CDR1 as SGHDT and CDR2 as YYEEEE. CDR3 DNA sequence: TGTGCCAGCAGCTACCGGGACAGGGGGGGAGGCGAGCAGTACTTC. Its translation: CASSYRDRGGGEQYF.

CDR3 residues: CASSKTGFEQYF. The CDR3 DNA follows: TGTGCCAGCAGTAAGACAGGTTTCGAGCAGTACTTC. V is TRBV6-6 and J is TRBJ2-7; TRBD1 might be the D (6 bases). From germline, CDR1 is MNHNY and CDR2 SVGAGI (reference sequence). The CDR3 totals 12 residues. V was clipped by 5 bases and J by 6 bases, with 11 bases between them.

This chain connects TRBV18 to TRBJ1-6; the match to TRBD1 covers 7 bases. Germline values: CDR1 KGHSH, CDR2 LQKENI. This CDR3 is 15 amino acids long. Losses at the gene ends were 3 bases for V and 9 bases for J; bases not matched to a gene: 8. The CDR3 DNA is TGTGCCAGCTCACCTGCGACAGGGAACAGTTCACCCCTCCACTTT. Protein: CASSPATGNSSPLHF.

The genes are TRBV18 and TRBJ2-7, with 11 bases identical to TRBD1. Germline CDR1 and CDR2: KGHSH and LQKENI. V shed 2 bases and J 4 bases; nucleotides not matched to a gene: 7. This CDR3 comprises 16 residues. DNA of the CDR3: TGTGCCAGCTCACCAAGCGGGACAGGGGGTCGTTACGAGCAGTACTTC. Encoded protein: CASSPSGTGGRYEQYF.

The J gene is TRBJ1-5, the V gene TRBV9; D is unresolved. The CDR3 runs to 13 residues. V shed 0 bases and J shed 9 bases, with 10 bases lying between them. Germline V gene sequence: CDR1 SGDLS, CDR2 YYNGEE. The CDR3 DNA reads TGTGCCAGCAGCGTAGCCAGCGATGGGCCCCAGCATTTT. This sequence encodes CASSVASDGPQHF.

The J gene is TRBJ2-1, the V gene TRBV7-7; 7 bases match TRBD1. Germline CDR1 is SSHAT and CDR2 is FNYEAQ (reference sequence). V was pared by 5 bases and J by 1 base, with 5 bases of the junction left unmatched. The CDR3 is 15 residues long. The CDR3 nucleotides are TGTGCCAGCAGCCTAGTACAGGGGTCCTACAATGAGCAGTTCTTC. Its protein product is CASSLVQGSYNEQFF.

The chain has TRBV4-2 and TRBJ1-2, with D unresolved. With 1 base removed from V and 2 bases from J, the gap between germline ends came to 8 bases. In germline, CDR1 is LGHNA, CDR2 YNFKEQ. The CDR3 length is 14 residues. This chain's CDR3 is CASSQVEENYGYTF. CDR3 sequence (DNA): TGTGCCAGCAGCCAAGTAGAGGAGAACTATGGCTACACCTTC.

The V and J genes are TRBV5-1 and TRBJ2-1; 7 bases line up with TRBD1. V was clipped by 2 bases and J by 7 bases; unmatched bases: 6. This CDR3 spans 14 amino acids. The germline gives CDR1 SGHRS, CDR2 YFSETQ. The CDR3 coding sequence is TGCGCCAGCAGCTTAGGGGGCGCGAGGAATGAGCAGTTCTTC. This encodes CASSLGGARNEQFF.

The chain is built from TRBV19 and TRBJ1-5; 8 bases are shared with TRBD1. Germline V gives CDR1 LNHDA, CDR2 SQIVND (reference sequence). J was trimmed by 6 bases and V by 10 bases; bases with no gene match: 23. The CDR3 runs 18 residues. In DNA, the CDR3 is TGTGCCACTAGAGTAGGGGGGACAGGAGGCCTTCGGGGTCAGCCCCAGCATTTT. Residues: CATRVGGTGGLRGQPQHF.

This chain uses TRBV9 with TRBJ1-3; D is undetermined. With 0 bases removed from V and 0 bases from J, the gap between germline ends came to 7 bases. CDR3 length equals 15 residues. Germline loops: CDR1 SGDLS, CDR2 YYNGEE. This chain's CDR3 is CASSVAPSSGNTIYF. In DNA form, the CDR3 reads TGTGCCAGCAGCGTAGCCCCCTCCTCTGGAAACACCATATATTTT.

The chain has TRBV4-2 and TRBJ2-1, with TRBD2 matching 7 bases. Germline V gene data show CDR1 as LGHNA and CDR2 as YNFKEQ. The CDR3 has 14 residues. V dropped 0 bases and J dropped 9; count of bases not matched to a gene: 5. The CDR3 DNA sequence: TGTGCCAGCAGCCAAGAGGGGGGGAGGTTTGAGCAGTTCTTC. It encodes CASSQEGGRFEQFF.

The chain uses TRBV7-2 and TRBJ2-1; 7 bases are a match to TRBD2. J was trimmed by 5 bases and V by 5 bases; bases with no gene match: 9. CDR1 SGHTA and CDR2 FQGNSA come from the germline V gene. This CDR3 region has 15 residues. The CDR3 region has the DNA TGTGCCAGCAGCATGGGACTACCGGCGGACAATGAGCAGTTCTTC. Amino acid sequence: CASSMGLPADNEQFF. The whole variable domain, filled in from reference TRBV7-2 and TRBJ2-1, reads GAGVSQSPSNKVTEKGKDVELRCDPISGHTALYWYRQSLGQGLEFLIYFQGNSAPDKSGLPSDRFSAERTGGSVSTLTIQRTQQEDSAVYLCASSMGLPADNEQFFGPGTRLTVL.

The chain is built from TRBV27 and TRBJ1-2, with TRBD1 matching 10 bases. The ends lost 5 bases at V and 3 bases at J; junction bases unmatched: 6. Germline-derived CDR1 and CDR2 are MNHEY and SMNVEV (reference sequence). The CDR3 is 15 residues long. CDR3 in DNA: TGTGCCAGCAGTCCACGACAGGGGGCTTACTATGGCTACACCTTC. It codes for CASSPRQGAYYGYTF.

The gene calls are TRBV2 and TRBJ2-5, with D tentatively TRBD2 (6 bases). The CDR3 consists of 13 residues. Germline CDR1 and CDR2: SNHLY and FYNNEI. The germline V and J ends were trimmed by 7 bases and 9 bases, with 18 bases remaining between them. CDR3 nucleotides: TGTGCCAGCAAGGGAGGAGAGAAGAGAGCCCAGTACTTC. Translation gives CASKGGEKRAQYF.

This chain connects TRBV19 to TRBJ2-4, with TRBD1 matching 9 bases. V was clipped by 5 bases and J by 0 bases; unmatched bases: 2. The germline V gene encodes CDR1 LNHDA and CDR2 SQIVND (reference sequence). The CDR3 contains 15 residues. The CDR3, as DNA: TGTGCCAGTAGTGACAGGGGGGTAGCCAAAAACATTCAGTACTTC. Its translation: CASSDRGVAKNIQYF.